A single sample is the source of the 9 T cell receptor beta chains below, sequenced in a study of cytomegalovirus exposure and HLA in healthy donors. Vbeta (60) and Jbeta (13) primers were used in the PCR. Sequenced by immunoSEQ multiplex PCR; TCRdb stores in-frame clones only, minus some. The top ten clones hold around 6.1% of a sample with some 120,000 clones, about 8% of them seen once. Sequencing used PBMCs. These TCRs come from a woman aged 40 to 50 in good health and CMV-seropositive.

V gene TRBV11-3 combines with J gene TRBJ2-1; TRBD1 agrees at 7 bases. The V segment lost 5 bases and the J segment 6 bases; nucleotides outside the gene matches: 13. Looked up from germline, CDR1 is SGHNT and CDR2 is YENEEA. The length of the CDR3 is 16 residues. The CDR3: CASSGTGTVFPNEQFF. CDR3 DNA: TGTGCCAGCAGCGGGACCGGGACAGTGTTTCCCAATGAGCAGTTCTTC.

This clone was detected only a few times. This rearrangement joins TRBV18 to TRBJ1-1; no firm D call. The germline CDR1 and CDR2 sequences are KGHSH and LQKENI. V was shortened by 4 bases and J by 3 bases, with 9 bases between the two germline ends. The CDR3 loop spans 13 amino acids. In nucleotides, the CDR3 is TGTGCCAGCTCACAAGAGAGGGACACTGAAGCTTTCTTT. Residues: CASSQERDTEAFF.

This clone appeared a few times. This chain uses TRBV10-2 with TRBJ2-3; 8 bases are a match to TRBD1. The CDR3 has 12 amino acids. Per the germline V gene, CDR1 is WSHSY and CDR2 is SAAADI. V shed 9 bases, J shed 10 bases, and the junction held 9 bases outside the gene matches. The CDR3 loop reads CASSDPDRAQYF. CDR3 in DNA: TGCGCCAGTTCTGACCCGGACAGGGCGCAGTATTTT.

The CDR3 spells CATKHDSSLSEAFF. In DNA form, the CDR3 reads TGTGCCACAAAACATGACAGCAGCTTGTCTGAAGCTTTCTTT. The V gene is TRBV15, the J gene TRBJ1-1; D perhaps matches TRBD1 (5 bases). The V end was cut by 9 bases, the J end by 6 bases, with 20 bases between. The length of the CDR3 is 14 residues. CDR1 and CDR2 from the germline V gene are LNHNV and YYDKDF (reference sequence).

This clone occurred a few times. This chain connects TRBV6-5 to TRBJ1-2; D not resolved. V dropped 5 bases and J dropped 0 bases, with 10 bases sitting between them. The CDR3 contains 14 residues. The germline V gene has CDR1 MNHEY and CDR2 SVGAGI. CDR3 bases: TGTGCCAGCAGTACGGACTGGTCTAACTATGGCTACACCTTC. It is translated as CASSTDWSNYGYTF.

This clone was recorded a few times. This chain uses TRBV28 with TRBJ2-1, with TRBD2 as a possible D gene (5 bases). Deletions cut 4 bases from V and 10 bases from J, with 17 bases between. The CDR3 extends over 14 amino acids. Germline loops: CDR1 MDHEN, CDR2 SYDVKM. CDR3 nucleotide sequence: TGTGCCAGCAGTTCCCCCGCGGAGGCAAGGGAGCAGTTCTTC. It yields the protein CASSSPAEAREQFF.

This clone has a handful of counts. This CDR3 is also generated by other DNA sequences in the sample. The V gene is TRBV6-4, the J gene TRBJ2-1, with 9 bases matching TRBD2. Germline CDR1 MRHNA, CDR2 SNTAGT. Unmatched junction bases numbered 6, after V lost 3 bases and J lost 6 bases. The CDR3 runs 15 residues. The CDR3 sequence is CASSEGRGGPNEQFF. CDR3 nucleotides: TGTGCCAGCAGTGAAGGGCGGGGGGGCCCCAATGAGCAGTTCTTC.

This clone came up a few times. The V and J genes are TRBV27 and TRBJ1-2; 10 nucleotides agree with TRBD1. The CDR3 sequence is 17 residues long. CDR1 is MNHEY, CDR2 SMNVEV, per germline (reference sequence). Trimming cost V 4 bases and J 4 bases; bases outside gene matches: 12. CDR3 amino acids: CASSSRQGAQSGYGYTF. The CDR3 DNA is TGTGCCAGCAGTTCACGACAGGGGGCGCAATCAGGCTATGGCTACACCTTC.

The chain joins TRBV10-1 to TRBJ1-1; maybe TRBD1 (6 bases). Per the germline V gene, CDR1 is WNHNN and CDR2 is SYGVQD (reference sequence). The CDR3 contains 13 residues. Trimming removed 6 bases from V and 1 base from J, with 9 bases in between. The CDR3 DNA is TGCGCCAGCAGGGACAGCGAGAACACTGAAGCTTTCTTT. As protein: CASRDSENTEAFF.